This record covers a single T cell receptor (beta chain). Germline CDR1 and CDR2: SGHNT and YYREEE (reference sequence). V trimming: 2 bases; J trimming: 5 bases; junction bases outside the gene matches: 5. The CDR3 length is 15 residues. Generated by immunoSEQ multiplex PCR, the TCRdb table keeps only in-frame clones and is missing some. The profile shows roughly 240,000 clones, roughly 88% of them singletons. The data derive from a study of blood T cell repertoires in COVID-19. The participants were between about 18 and 90 years old and came from about two dozen US areas. The sequenced sample consisted of PBMCs or T cells enriched from blood (not recorded which). The V call is TRBV5-4, the J call TRBJ2-2, with 8 bases lining up with TRBD2. The TCR comes from a woman aged 45-59 years who had recovered from COVID-19. The CDR3 loop reads CASSLASGGTGELFF. CDR3 coding DNA: TGTGCCAGCAGCTTAGCGTCGGGGGGGACCGGGGAGCTGTTTTTT.